This TCR beta chain was captured in a study of T cell repertoires in cytomegalovirus infection. Overall study findings and caveats: Identification of carriers of CMV plus the relevant HLA was performed using cumulative public TCR beta family frequency.

The CDR3 is made up of 17 amino acids. V shed 0 bases and J shed 3 bases, with 17 bases lying between them. The V gene's germline CDR1 is LNHDA and CDR2 SQIVND (reference sequence). In TCRdb, the reads were re-called with MiXCR into one record per CDR3 protein. The table records hundreds of thousands of distinct CDR3 sequences, about a third of them present only once. Remarks on this clonotype: The antigen is not known.

The receptor's source is a human donor in good health (CMV status not recorded). Some clones in this sample may be carry-over from other donors' samples. This rearrangement joins TRBV19 to TRBJ1-2, with D perhaps TRBD1 (5 bases). The input for sequencing was cultured CD8+ T cells from PBMCs, taken from culture after CMV antigen stimulation. The CDR3 region is CASSIDKGRLGYYGYTF. The DNA of the CDR3 is TGTGCCAGTAGTATAGATAAGGGGCGACTCGGCTACTATGGCTACACCTTC. The whole variable domain, filled in from reference TRBV19 and TRBJ1-2, reads DGGITQSPKYLFRKEGQNVTLSCEQNLNHDAMYWYRQDPGQGLRLIYYSQIVNDFQKGDIAEGYSVSREKKESFPLTVTSAQKNPTAFYLCASSIDKGRLGYYGYTFGSGTRLTVV.